Listed below are T cell receptor beta chains from one sample, sequenced in a study of blood T cells in healthy people across ages. MiXCR was run by TCRdb on the 5' RACE reads, yielding one entry per CDR3 protein. The table has 1.6 million or so distinct CDR3 sequences, 30% to 40% seen once. The sequenced sample was blood. The source is a woman in her 30s in good health. CDR3s include the opening cysteine and the closing phenylalanine or tryptophan. D genes are given only for firm matches. Some rows mark clone size as missing; the rest say once, few, many or name a class of expanded clone.

D	V	size	J	DNA	CDR3
TRBD2	TRBV7-9	few	TRBJ2-7	TGTGCCAGCCGAGGACTAGCGGATGAGCAGTACTTC	CASRGLADEQYF
TRBD2	TRBV3-1	NA	TRBJ2-3	TGTGCCAGCAGCCAAGGAAGCGGGGTCGGAGCAGATACGCAGTATTTT	CASSQGSGVGADTQYF
NA	TRBV30	NA	TRBJ2-1	TGTGCCTGGAGGAGCCTCGGGAGCGGACTTTACAATGAGCAGTTCTTC	CAWRSLGSGLYNEQFF
TRBD2	TRBV2	few	TRBJ2-1	TGTGCCAGCAGTGAACAGCGGGGGGGGTTAGGTGAGCAGTTCTTC	CASSEQRGGLGEQFF
NA	TRBV30	NA	TRBJ2-3	TGTGCCTGGAGTGGGGGGGGCACAGATACGCAGTATTTT	CAWSGGGTDTQYF
NA	TRBV2	few	TRBJ2-3	TGTGCCAGCCTCCGAGAGGCAGATACGCAGTATTTT	CASLREADTQYF
NA	TRBV20-1	NA	TRBJ2-7	TGCAGTGCTAGGGACGCGGCAGGGGATCCCTATGAGCAGTACTTC	CSARDAAGDPYEQYF
NA	TRBV6-6	NA	TRBJ2-6	TGTGCCAGCAGCACCCAGACCGGGGCCAACGTCCTGACTTTC	CASSTQTGANVLTF
TRBD1	TRBV7-3	many	TRBJ2-7	TGTGCCAGCAGCTCACAGGGGGGTCAGCAGTACGAGCAGTACTTC	CASSSQGGQQYEQYF
NA	TRBV4-1	few	TRBJ1-6	TGCGCCAGCAGCCAAGAGGGAGGGCAGATTAATTCACCCCTCCACTTT	CASSQEGGQINSPLHF
TRBD1	TRBV6-1	NA	TRBJ1-1	TGTGCCAGCAGGTCGGGCAGGGGGGTGACTGAAGCTTTCTTT	CASRSGRGVTEAFF
TRBD1	TRBV30	many	TRBJ2-7	TGTGCCTGGGGGACAGCCTCCTACGAGCAGTACTTC	CAWGTASYEQYF
NA	TRBV6-2/TRBV6-3	NA	TRBJ2-5	TGTGCCAGCGATGCGGGACTTCATTTTTCCTACGAGACCCAGTACTTC	CASDAGLHFSYETQYF
TRBD1	TRBV3-1	few	TRBJ1-3	TGTGCCAGCAGCCTGGACAGGGATCAAAACACCATATATTTT	CASSLDRDQNTIYF
TRBD1	TRBV5-5	few	TRBJ2-5	TGTGCCAGCAGCCCGGAATGGGACAGGACATTTCGAGAGACCCAGTACTTC	CASSPEWDRTFRETQYF
NA	TRBV21-1	NA	TRBJ2-7	TGTGCCAGCAGCAAACGGCCCACAGGGGGCGAGTACTTC	CASSKRPTGGEYF
NA	TRBV5-1	few	TRBJ1-6	TGCGCCAGCAGCCAATCCTCGGGACTTCCCACGAATTCACCCCTCCACTTT	CASSQSSGLPTNSPLHF
TRBD2	TRBV20-1	NA	TRBJ2-5	TGCAGTGCTGGGAGGGGGGCTAGCGGGGGGGAAGAGACCCAGTACTTC	CSAGRGASGGEETQYF
TRBD2	TRBV5-1	NA	TRBJ2-6	TGCGCCAGCAGCTTGGTAAGCGGGAGCTCCGGGGCCAACGTCCTGACTTTC	CASSLVSGSSGANVLTF
NA	TRBV7-2	few	TRBJ2-5	TGTGCCAGCAGCTTAGATCGGCTAGCGCGGAGGTCGGAGACCCAGTACTTC	CASSLDRLARRSETQYF
NA	TRBV12-5	once	TRBJ2-3	TGTGCTAGTGGTTCAGGGCGCCCCCTAGCAGATACGCAGTATTTT	CASGSGRPLADTQYF
TRBD1	TRBV6-1	few	TRBJ1-2	TGTGCCAGCAGTGACAACAGGGGAGCCTATGGCTACACCTTC	CASSDNRGAYGYTF
NA	TRBV6-2/TRBV6-3	many	TRBJ2-1	TGTGCCAGCAGTTACTCATGGGGGGGCTATGAGCAGTTCTTC	CASSYSWGGYEQFF
NA	TRBV9	NA	TRBJ2-7	TGTGCCAGCAGCGTAGAACCCCAATCTTACGAGCAGTACTTC	CASSVEPQSYEQYF
NA	TRBV7-6	NA	TRBJ2-1	TGTGCCATCACCCTGGGAGGTAGCGGGTTCTTC	CAITLGGSGFF
NA	TRBV3-1	few	TRBJ2-3	TGTGCCAGCAGCCAAATACCTGATCCTACGCAGTATTTT	CASSQIPDPTQYF
TRBD2	TRBV4-1	many	TRBJ2-3	TGCGCCAGCAGCCAGTCCACTAGCGGGGACACAGATACGCAGTATTTT	CASSQSTSGDTDTQYF
TRBD2	TRBV12-3/TRBV12-4	many	TRBJ2-5	TGTGCCAGCGCCGGGGGGGGGCCCGGACAAGAGACCCAGTACTTC	CASAGGGPGQETQYF
NA	TRBV6-6	few	TRBJ2-7	TGTGCCAGCAGTTACGGCCTAGCGCTTACCTACGAGCAGTACTTC	CASSYGLALTYEQYF
NA	TRBV4-1	few	TRBJ1-5	TGCGCCAGCAGCGGCCTGTACCTCAGGAATCAGCCCCAGCATTTT	CASSGLYLRNQPQHF
NA	TRBV20-1	NA	TRBJ2-5	TGCAGTGCTAGGACTAACCTCATGGGGCAGTACTTC	CSARTNLMGQYF
NA	TRBV27	few	TRBJ2-5	TGTGCCAGCAGTAAAACAGGCCCTAGAGAGACCCAGTACTTC	CASSKTGPRETQYF
NA	TRBV6-1	few	TRBJ2-7	TGTGCCAGCAGTGGAGGCAGGTTCTCCTACGAGCAGTACTTC	CASSGGRFSYEQYF
TRBD2	TRBV15	NA	TRBJ2-7	TGTGCCACCAGCGGGGACTACGGACCGTACGAGCAGTACTTC	CATSGDYGPYEQYF
NA	TRBV6-1	few	TRBJ1-2	TGTGCCAGCGTCCTTTCCGGGATCTATGGCTACACCTTC	CASVLSGIYGYTF
TRBD2	TRBV20-1	NA	TRBJ2-5	TGCAGTGCTCCCCGCCCACTAGCGGGGGGGCCTGAGACCCAGTACTTC	CSAPRPLAGGPETQYF
NA	TRBV7-7	many	TRBJ2-5	TGTGCCAGCAGCTTGAGCTCAGGGACGGCGGAGACCCAGTACTTC	CASSLSSGTAETQYF
TRBD2	TRBV7-2	few	TRBJ2-2	TGTGCCAGCAGCACAGGACTAGCGGGAGTAGCCGGGGAGCTGTTTTTT	CASSTGLAGVAGELFF
NA	TRBV5-1	NA	TRBJ2-1	TGCGCCAGCAGCTGGAGGGCCGACTACAATGAGCAGTTCTTC	CASSWRADYNEQFF
NA	TRBV5-1	NA	TRBJ1-1	TGCGCCAGCAGCGAACCGTCGGGTGGCACTGAAGCTTTCTTT	CASSEPSGGTEAFF
NA	TRBV4-1	few	TRBJ2-5	TGCGCCAGCAGCCAAGGGAGCCCGAGGGCGGAGACCCAGTACTTC	CASSQGSPRAETQYF
TRBD1	TRBV5-1	few	TRBJ1-1	TGCGCCAGCAGCTCTACAGGGGCTGGAATGAACACTGAAGCTTTCTTT	CASSSTGAGMNTEAFF
TRBD1	TRBV28	NA	TRBJ2-5	TGTGCCAGCAGCGGACAGGGGGGGGAGACCCGGTACTTC	CASSGQGGETRYF
TRBD2	TRBV12-3/TRBV12-4	NA	TRBJ2-1	TGTGCCAGCAGGCTTACCTTGCGGGGGGGCGGGGAGCAGTTCTTC	CASRLTLRGGGEQFF
TRBD1	TRBV5-6	NA	TRBJ2-5	TGTGCCAGCAGCTTGGCCTTTGGGACAGGGGGACAAGAGACCCAGTACTTC	CASSLAFGTGGQETQYF
NA	TRBV27	NA	TRBJ2-1	TGTGCCAGCAGTGCTTTTCAGGGTTGGAATGAGCAGTTCTTC	CASSAFQGWNEQFF
TRBD2	TRBV6-1	NA	TRBJ2-1	TGTGCCAGCACCCTCGGGGGGAGGAATGAGCAGTTCTTC	CASTLGGRNEQFF
TRBD1	TRBV24-1	NA	TRBJ2-1	TGTGCCACCAGTGATTTACCAGAAACAGGGGGCGCGGTTGTTAATGAGCAGTTCTTC	CATSDLPETGGAVVNEQFF
NA	TRBV7-3	NA	TRBJ1-1	TGTGCCAGCAGTTCACAGGGCGACGGCACTGAAGCTTTCTTT	CASSSQGDGTEAFF
NA	TRBV6-5	few	TRBJ2-7	TGTGCCAGCAGCCTTCCGGGGACCGGGGGCGAGCAGTACTTC	CASSLPGTGGEQYF